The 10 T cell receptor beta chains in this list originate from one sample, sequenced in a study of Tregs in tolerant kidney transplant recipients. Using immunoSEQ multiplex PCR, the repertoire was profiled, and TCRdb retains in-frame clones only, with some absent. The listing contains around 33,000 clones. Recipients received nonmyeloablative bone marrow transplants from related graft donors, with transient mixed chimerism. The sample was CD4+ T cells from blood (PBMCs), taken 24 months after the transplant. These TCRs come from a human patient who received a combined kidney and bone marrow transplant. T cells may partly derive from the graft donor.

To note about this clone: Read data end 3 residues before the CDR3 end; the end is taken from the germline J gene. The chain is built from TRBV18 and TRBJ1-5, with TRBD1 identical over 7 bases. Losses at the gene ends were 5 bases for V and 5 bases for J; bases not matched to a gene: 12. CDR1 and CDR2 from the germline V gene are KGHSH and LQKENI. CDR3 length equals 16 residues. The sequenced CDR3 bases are TGTGCCAGCTCAGCGCCGACAGGGACCAGGTATCAGCCC. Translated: CASSAPTGTRYQP. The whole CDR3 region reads CASSAPTGTRYQPQHF.

The chain's CDR3 is CSARRGDRNTEAFF. Incomplete CDR3 DNA: TGCAGTGCTAGGAGGGGGGACAGGAACACTGAA. This sequence joins TRBV20-1 and TRBJ1-1; 7 bases align to TRBD1. The read ends 3 residues before the CDR3 terminus; that terminus is restored from the germline J gene. In germline, CDR1 is DFQATT, CDR2 SNEGSKA (reference sequence). The V segment lost 3 bases and the J segment 1 base; nucleotides outside the gene matches: 5. The CDR3 extends over 14 amino acids.

CDR3 bases read: TGTGCCAGCAGCACTACTAGCGCCAAAAACATT. Encoded protein: CASSTTSAKNI. The CDR3 reads in full as CASSTTSAKNIQYF. The rearrangement links TRBV2 to TRBJ2-4; D may be TRBD2 (6 bases). The read is 3 residues too short to cover the CDR3 end, so that end is filled in from the germline J gene. The length of the CDR3 is 14 residues. Trimming removed 6 bases from V and 1 base from J, with 10 bases in between. Germline loops: CDR1 SNHLY, CDR2 FYNNEI.

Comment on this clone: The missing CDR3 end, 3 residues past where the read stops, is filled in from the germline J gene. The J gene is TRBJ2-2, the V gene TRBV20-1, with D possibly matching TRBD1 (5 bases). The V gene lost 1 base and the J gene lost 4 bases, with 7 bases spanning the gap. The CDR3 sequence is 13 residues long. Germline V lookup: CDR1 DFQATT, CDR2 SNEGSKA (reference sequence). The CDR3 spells CSARGRVTGELFF. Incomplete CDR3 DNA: TGCAGTGCTAGAGGCAGGGTCACCGGGGAG.

The DNA read from the CDR3 is TGTGCCAGCAGACCACCCACGGCAGGGTGGAAGGCCGGGGAG. Its protein is CASRPPTAGWKAGE. The full CDR3 reads CASRPPTAGWKAGELFF. This chain uses TRBV6-2 or TRBV6-3 with TRBJ2-2; perhaps TRBD1 as D (5 bases). The CDR3 extends 3 residues past the end of the read, so its final part is completed from the germline J gene. This CDR3 contains 17 residues. Trimming removed 6 bases at V and 6 bases at J, with 23 bases between. Germline V CDR1 and CDR2: MNHEY, SVGEGT.

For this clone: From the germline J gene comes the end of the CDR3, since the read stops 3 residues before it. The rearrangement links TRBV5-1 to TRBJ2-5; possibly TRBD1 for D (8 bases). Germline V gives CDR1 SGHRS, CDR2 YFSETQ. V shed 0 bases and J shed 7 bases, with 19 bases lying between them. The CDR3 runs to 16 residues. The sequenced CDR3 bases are TGCGCCAGCAGCTTGGAGAATTTCAACAGGGGGGGGACC. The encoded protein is CASSLENFNRGGT. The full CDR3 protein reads CASSLENFNRGGTQYF.

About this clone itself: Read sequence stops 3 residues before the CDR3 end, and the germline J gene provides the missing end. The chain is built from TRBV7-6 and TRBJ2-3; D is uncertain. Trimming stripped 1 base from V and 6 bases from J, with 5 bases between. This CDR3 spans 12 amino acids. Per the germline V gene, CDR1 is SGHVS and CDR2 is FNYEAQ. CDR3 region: CASSLGTDTQYF. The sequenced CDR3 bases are TGTGCCAGCAGCTTAGGTACTGATACG.

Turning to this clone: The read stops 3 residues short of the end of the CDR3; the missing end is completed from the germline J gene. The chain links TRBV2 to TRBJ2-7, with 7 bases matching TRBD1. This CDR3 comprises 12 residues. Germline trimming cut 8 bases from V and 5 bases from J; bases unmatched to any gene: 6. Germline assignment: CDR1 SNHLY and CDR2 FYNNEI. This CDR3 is CASSARGHEQYF. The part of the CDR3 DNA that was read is TGTGCCAGCTCGGCTAGGGGGCACGAG.

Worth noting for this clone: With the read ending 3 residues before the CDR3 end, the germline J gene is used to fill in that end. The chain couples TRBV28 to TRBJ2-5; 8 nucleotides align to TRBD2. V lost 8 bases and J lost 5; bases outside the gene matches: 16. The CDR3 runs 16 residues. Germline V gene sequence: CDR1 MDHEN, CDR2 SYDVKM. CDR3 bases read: TGTGCCAGCTACCGGGGGGGCAGGGGCCCCCGGGAGACC. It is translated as CASYRGGRGPRET. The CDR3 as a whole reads CASYRGGRGPRETQYF.

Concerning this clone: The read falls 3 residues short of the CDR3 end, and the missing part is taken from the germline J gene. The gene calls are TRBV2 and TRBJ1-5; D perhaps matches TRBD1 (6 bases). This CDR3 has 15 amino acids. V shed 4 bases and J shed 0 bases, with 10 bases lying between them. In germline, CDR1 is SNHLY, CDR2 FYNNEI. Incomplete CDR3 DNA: TGTGCCAGCAGTGGGCAGGGGTATAGCAATCAGCCC. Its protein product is CASSGQGYSNQP. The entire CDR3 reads CASSGQGYSNQPQHF.